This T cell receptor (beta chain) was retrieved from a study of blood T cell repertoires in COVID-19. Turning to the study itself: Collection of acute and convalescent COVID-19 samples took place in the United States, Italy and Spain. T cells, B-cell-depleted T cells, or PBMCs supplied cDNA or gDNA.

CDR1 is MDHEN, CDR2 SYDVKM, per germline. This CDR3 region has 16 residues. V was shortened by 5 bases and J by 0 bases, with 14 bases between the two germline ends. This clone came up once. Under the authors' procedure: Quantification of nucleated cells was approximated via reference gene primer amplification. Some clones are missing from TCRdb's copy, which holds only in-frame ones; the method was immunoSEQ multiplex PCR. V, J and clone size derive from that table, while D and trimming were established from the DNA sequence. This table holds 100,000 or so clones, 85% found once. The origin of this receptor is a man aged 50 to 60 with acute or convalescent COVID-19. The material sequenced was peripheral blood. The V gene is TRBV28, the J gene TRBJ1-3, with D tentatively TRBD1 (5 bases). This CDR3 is CASSPQGISSGNTIYF. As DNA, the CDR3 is TGTGCCAGCAGTCCCCAGGGAATTAGCTCTGGAAACACCATATATTTT.